A selection of T cell receptor beta chains follows, all from one sample in a study of Graves' ophthalmopathy and Graves' hyperthyroidism. TCRdb reprocessed the multiplex PCR reads via MiXCR and lists one record per CDR3 protein. This sample has some 350,000 distinct CDR3 sequences, with about a sixth found just once. Material: peripheral blood. The origin of the receptors is an adult woman with stable Graves' hyperthyroidism. CDR3s include the opening cysteine and the closing phenylalanine or tryptophan. Each record gives: J gene, V gene, clone size, CDR3 protein. Size is stated as how often the clone was seen (once, few, many) or a class if it is expanded.

TRBJ1-5 | TRBV11-2 | many | CASSLDRDRGRNQPQHF
TRBJ2-7 | TRBV12-3/TRBV12-4 | many | CASRGLAFGEQYF
TRBJ2-7 | TRBV7-8 | many | CASRELGTIF
TRBJ2-7 | TRBV6-1 | many | CASGQGHSYEQYF
TRBJ2-7 | TRBV6-1 | medium-sized | CASSEEIGTYEQYF
TRBJ2-5 | TRBV24-1 | many | CATSDLGGTLGQETQYF
TRBJ2-7 | TRBV24-1 | many | CATSDSNLSEQYF
TRBJ1-6 | TRBV30 | many | CAFSDRGDSPLHF
TRBJ2-4 | TRBV5-1 | many | CASSLGRGTAKNIQYF
TRBJ1-6 | TRBV12-3/TRBV12-4 | few | CASSRTANSPLHF